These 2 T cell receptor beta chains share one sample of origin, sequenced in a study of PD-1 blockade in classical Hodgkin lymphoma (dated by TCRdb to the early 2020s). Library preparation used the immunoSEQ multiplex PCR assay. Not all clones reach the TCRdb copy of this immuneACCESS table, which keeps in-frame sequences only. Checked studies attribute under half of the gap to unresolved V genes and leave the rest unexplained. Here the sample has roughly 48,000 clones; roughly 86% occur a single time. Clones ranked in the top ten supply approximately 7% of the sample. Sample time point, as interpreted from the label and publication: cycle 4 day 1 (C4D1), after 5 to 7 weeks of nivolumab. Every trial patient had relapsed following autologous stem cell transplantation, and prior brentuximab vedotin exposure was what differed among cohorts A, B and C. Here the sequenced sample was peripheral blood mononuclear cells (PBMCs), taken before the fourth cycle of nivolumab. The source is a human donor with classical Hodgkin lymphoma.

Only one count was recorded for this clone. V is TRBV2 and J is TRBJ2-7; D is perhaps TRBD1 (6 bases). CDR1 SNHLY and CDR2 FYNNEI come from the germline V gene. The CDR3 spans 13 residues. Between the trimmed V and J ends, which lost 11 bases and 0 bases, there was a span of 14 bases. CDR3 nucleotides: TGTGCCTCCAACAGGGCTAGCTCCTACGAGCAGTACTTC. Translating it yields CASNRASSYEQYF.

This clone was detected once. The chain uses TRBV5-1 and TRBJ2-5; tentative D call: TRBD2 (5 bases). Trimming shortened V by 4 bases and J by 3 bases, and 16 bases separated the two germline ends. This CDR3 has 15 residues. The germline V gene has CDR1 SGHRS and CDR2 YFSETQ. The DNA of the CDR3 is TGCGCCAGCAGCCCCGTGGTGAGCGGAGAAGAGACCCAGTACTTC. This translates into CASSPVVSGEETQYF.